A single sample gave rise to the 20 T cell receptor beta chains below, sequenced in a study of shared clonotypes between healthy human individuals. Generated by immunoSEQ multiplex PCR, the TCRdb table keeps only in-frame clones and is missing some. There are roughly 1 million clones in the sample; roughly 74% occur only once, and more than 0.45% lies in the top ten. Sequencing was done on a sample of memory CD4+ T cells from PBMCs. Noted subset: CD45RA-negative fraction. All receptors derive from a man aged 18 to 29 in good health. Some clones in this sample may be carry-over from other donors' samples.

This clone appeared once. The rearrangement links TRBV27 to TRBJ1-2, with D possibly matching TRBD1 (6 bases). This CDR3 region has 13 residues. Germline V gene sequence: CDR1 MNHEY, CDR2 SMNVEV (reference sequence). The V gene lost 4 bases and the J gene lost 4 bases, with 10 bases spanning the gap. CDR3 in DNA: TGTGCCAGCAGTTACAGGGCGGGCTATGGCTACACCTTC. Translated: CASSYRAGYGYTF.

V usage is TRBV2 and J usage is TRBJ1-2; the D gene is possibly TRBD1 (6 bases). The germline CDR1 and CDR2 sequences are SNHLY and FYNNEI. This CDR3 is built from 14 residues. V was pared by 4 bases and J by 4 bases, with 13 bases between. The CDR3 loop reads CASSVAGEGYGYTF. CDR3 nucleotides: TGTGCCAGCAGTGTAGCAGGGGAGGGCTATGGCTACACCTTC. The whole variable domain, filled in from reference TRBV2 and TRBJ1-2, reads EPEVTQTPSHQVTQMGQEVILRCVPISNHLYFYWYRQILGQKVEFLVSFYNNEISEKSEIFDDQFSVERPDGSNFTLKIRSTKLEDSAMYFCASSVAGEGYGYTFGSGTRLTVV.

J is TRBJ2-5 and V is TRBV5-8; D is uncertain. In germline, CDR1 is SGHTS, CDR2 YDEGEE. The CDR3 runs 12 residues. The V end lost 8 bases, the J end lost 5 bases, and 13 bases lay between the germline ends. The CDR3 DNA follows: TGTGCCAGTGTCTGGGGTGCCGAGACCCAGTACTTC. Its translation: CASVWGAETQYF.

The chain carries TRBV4-1 and TRBJ1-5; TRBD1 aligns across 8 bases. Trimming at V came to 6 bases and at J to 2 bases, leaving 9 bases not matched to a gene. In germline, CDR1 is MGHRA, CDR2 YSYEKL. The CDR3 covers 16 residues. CDR3 amino acids: CASSPSRGLGNQPQHF. CDR3 coding DNA: TGCGCCAGCAGTCCAAGCAGGGGGCTGGGCAATCAGCCCCAGCATTTT.

V usage is TRBV20-1 and J usage is TRBJ2-2, with D perhaps assigned TRBD1 or TRBD2 (5 bases each). The CDR3 runs to 11 residues. From germline, CDR1 is DFQATT and CDR2 SNEGSKA (reference sequence). Trimming removed 6 bases from V and 14 bases from J, with 16 bases in between. The CDR3, as DNA: TGCAGTGCCCTTGGGCAGGGAGCTCTGTTTTTT. This codes for CSALGQGALFF.

The V call is TRBV18, the J call TRBJ2-1; TRBD2 is a possible D gene (5 bases). CDR3 length: 16 residues. The germline gives CDR1 KGHSH, CDR2 LQKENI. The V end lost 2 bases, the J end lost 6 bases, and 17 bases lay between the germline ends. CDR3 DNA: TGTGCCAGCTCACCAGGCGGGCTAGTCTCTTTCAATGAGCAGTTCTTC. Translating it yields CASSPGGLVSFNEQFF.

The sample holds one count of this clone. The V and J genes are TRBV5-1 and TRBJ1-3; TRBD1 agrees at 9 bases. The CDR3 is 15 amino acids. V lost 4 bases to trimming and J lost 0 bases; unmatched junction nucleotides: 2. The germline CDR1 and CDR2 sequences are SGHRS and YFSETQ. Here the CDR3 DNA reads TGCGCCAGCAGCACGACAGGGGGCTCTGGAAACACCATATATTTT. This encodes CASSTTGGSGNTIYF.

There are many counts of this clone. J is TRBJ2-3 and V is TRBV2, with D perhaps being TRBD1 or TRBD2 (5 bases each). The V end lost 3 bases, the J end lost 4 bases, and 17 bases lay between the germline ends. Looked up from germline, CDR1 is SNHLY and CDR2 is FYNNEI. CDR3 length: 16 residues. In nucleotides, the CDR3 is TGTGCCAGCAGTGAGGTGGGGCGAGGGGTGGCAGATACGCAGTATTTT. Protein: CASSEVGRGVADTQYF.

V and J are TRBV28 and TRBJ2-3; D tentatively reads TRBD1 or TRBD2 (5 bases each). The CDR3 contains 16 residues. Germline CDR1 MDHEN, CDR2 SYDVKM. Trimming removed 6 bases at V and 2 bases at J, with 18 bases between. DNA for the CDR3: TGTGCCAGCAGCGCAGGGACCCTCTCGTCCACAGATACGCAGTATTTT. Its protein product is CASSAGTLSSTDTQYF.

This clone has at least ten counts. The V gene is TRBV11-2, the J gene TRBJ2-5, with D unresolved. Germline V gene data show CDR1 as SGHAT and CDR2 as FQNNGV. V lost 2 bases, J lost 5 bases, and 12 bases lay in between. This CDR3 contains 14 residues. Written as DNA, the CDR3 is TGTGCCAGCAGCTTAATACCTATCTGGGAGACCCAGTACTTC. Its translation is CASSLIPIWETQYF.

The table lists this clone with a few counts. The rearrangement uses TRBV4-1 and TRBJ1-4, with D unclear. Germline V gene lookup returns CDR1 MGHRA and CDR2 YSYEKL. The V end was cut by 0 bases, the J end by 0 bases, with 11 bases between. The CDR3 covers 17 residues. The chain's CDR3 is CASSQDFRFATNEKLFF. The DNA of the CDR3 is TGCGCCAGCAGCCAAGATTTCCGGTTTGCAACTAATGAAAAACTGTTTTTT.

The chain joins TRBV4-2 to TRBJ2-7, with TRBD2 as a possible D gene (6 bases). Germline V gene sequence: CDR1 LGHNA, CDR2 YNFKEQ. V dropped 7 bases and J dropped 6 bases, with 22 bases sitting between them. This CDR3 comprises 15 residues. The CDR3 loop is CASTGQGSGRGEQYF. In DNA form, the CDR3 reads TGTGCCAGCACGGGTCAGGGCAGCGGGCGGGGCGAGCAGTACTTC.

The chain couples TRBV7-2 to TRBJ2-3; D may be TRBD2 (5 bases). The length of the CDR3 is 14 residues. Germline loops: CDR1 SGHTA, CDR2 FQGNSA. The ends were cut back, 1 base at V and 4 bases at J, with 9 bases in the middle. CDR3 region: CASSLGLAPDTQYF. The CDR3 nucleotides are TGTGCCAGCAGCTTAGGCCTAGCACCAGATACGCAGTATTTT. The full variable domain, with the rest looked up from reference TRBV7-2 and TRBJ2-3, is GAGVSQSPSNKVTEKGKDVELRCDPISGHTALYWYRQSLGQGLEFLIYFQGNSAPDKSGLPSDRFSAERTGGSVSTLTIQRTQQEDSAVYLCASSLGLAPDTQYFGPGTRLTVL.

The chain joins TRBV13 to TRBJ2-4; 7 bases are a match to TRBD1. After removal of 5 bases from V and 4 bases from J, the junction contained 8 bases not matched to a gene. The CDR3 is made up of 15 amino acids. Germline loops: CDR1 PRHDT, CDR2 FYEKMQ (reference sequence). The CDR3 loop is CASSPPGTEKNIQYF. The CDR3 region has the DNA TGTGCCAGCAGCCCCCCCGGGACAGAGAAAAACATTCAGTACTTC.

This clone was picked up many times. Other DNA sequences in the sample encode the same CDR3. The chain is built from TRBV7-8 and TRBJ1-5, with D unresolved. The CDR3 length is 12 residues. V was cut by 4 bases and J by 3 bases, with 4 bases left in between. Germline CDR1 reads SGHVS; CDR2 reads FQNEAQ. CDR3 in amino acids: CASSSTNQPQHF. As DNA, the CDR3 is TGTGCCAGCAGCTCGACCAATCAGCCCCAGCATTTT.

This clone has a single count. V gene TRBV11-2 combines with J gene TRBJ2-5, with D unresolved. CDR3 length: 13 amino acids. Trimming pared 5 bases from V and 4 bases from J, leaving 11 bases between. Germline CDR1 SGHAT, CDR2 FQNNGV. The CDR3 DNA sequence: TGTGCCAGCAGCCCCTCGGTCACAGAGACCCAGTACTTC. It is translated as CASSPSVTETQYF.

This chain uses TRBV6-5 with TRBJ1-3, with 9 bases matching TRBD1. CDR1 is MNHEY and CDR2 is SVGAGI in the germline V gene. V gave up 2 bases and J gave up 5 bases; unmatched junction bases: 4. This CDR3 is built from 15 residues. The CDR3 nucleotides are TGTGCCAGCAGTTACGGAGGACAGGGGCGAAACACCATATATTTT. Translating it yields CASSYGGQGRNTIYF.

This rearrangement joins TRBV19 to TRBJ2-1; a possible D gene is TRBD2 (5 bases). This CDR3 region has 13 residues. V lost 7 bases and J 1 base, leaving 8 bases between the germline ends. In germline, CDR1 is LNHDA, CDR2 SQIVND (reference sequence). The CDR3 coding sequence is TGTGCCAGTATGGAGGATTCCTACAATGAGCAGTTCTTC. Translating gives CASMEDSYNEQFF.

The chain has TRBV7-6 and TRBJ2-1, with 9 bases fitting TRBD2. Germline V CDR1 and CDR2: SGHVS, FNYEAQ. Unmatched junction bases numbered 5, after V lost 4 bases and J lost 4 bases. The CDR3 is made up of 15 amino acids. CDR3: CASSSAAGGYNEQFF. As DNA, the CDR3 is TGTGCCAGCAGCTCCGCAGCGGGAGGATACAATGAGCAGTTCTTC.

V usage is TRBV7-3 and J usage is TRBJ2-3; no reliable D call. Trimming cost V 5 bases and J 0 bases, with 6 bases left between them. The germline V gene encodes CDR1 SGHTA and CDR2 FQGTGA. The CDR3 loop spans 13 amino acids. This CDR3 reads CASSVDSTDTQYF. The CDR3 bases are TGTGCCAGCAGCGTCGATAGCACAGATACGCAGTATTTT. Full variable domain (missing parts from reference TRBV7-3 and TRBJ2-3): GAGVSQTPSNKVTEKGKYVELRCDPISGHTALYWYRQSLGQGPEFLIYFQGTGAADDSGLPNDRFFAVRPEGSVSTLKIQRTERGDSAVYLCASSVDSTDTQYFGPGTRLTVL.